These T cell receptor beta chains were read from a single sample in a study of blood T cell repertoires in COVID-19. Assay: immunoSEQ multiplex PCR; the TCRdb copy retains only in-frame clones and omits some. The sample holds 110,000 to 150,000 clones, about 76% seen once. Sequences were obtained from peripheral blood. These receptor sequences come from a woman in her 70s with COVID-19, enrolled during active disease. CDR3s include the opening cysteine and the closing phenylalanine or tryptophan. D genes are given only for firm matches. Where a row states a size, it is once, few, many or the class of an expanded clone; other rows omit it.

d_gene,j_gene,abundance,v_gene,CDR3aa,CDR3nt
.,TRBJ1-6,.,TRBV30,CAWSVWGLQDSPLHF,TGTGCCTGGAGTGTATGGGGTTTACAGGATTCACCCCTCCACTTT
.,TRBJ1-5,.,TRBV28,CASDPGPGGGNQPQHF,TGTGCCAGCGATCCGGGTCCCGGGGGTGGCAATCAGCCCCAGCATTTT
TRBD1,TRBJ2-7,.,TRBV4-3,CASSHLTGDEQYF,TGCGCCAGCAGCCACCTGACAGGGGACGAGCAGTACTTC
.,TRBJ1-5,.,TRBV30,CAMDGGLGNQPQHF,TGTGCCATGGACGGAGGGTTGGGCAATCAGCCCCAGCATTTT
TRBD1,TRBJ1-4,.,TRBV7-2,CASSRTGATNEKLFF,TGTGCCAGCAGCCGGACAGGGGCAACTAATGAAAAACTGTTTTTT
TRBD1,TRBJ1-2,.,TRBV9,CASSRGQGAFLTAPNYGYTF,TGTGCCAGCAGTCGAGGACAGGGGGCCTTCCTCACTGCGCCTAACTATGGCTACACCTTC
.,TRBJ2-7,.,TRBV4-2,CASSQDEAAYEQYF,TGTGCCAGCAGCCAAGACGAGGCGGCCTACGAGCAGTACTTC
.,TRBJ1-2,.,TRBV21-1,CASSKQGALHYGYTF,TGTGCCAGCAGCAAGCAGGGGGCGCTGCACTATGGCTACACCTTC
.,TRBJ2-7,.,TRBV9,CASSVTGGSYEQYF,TGTGCCAGCAGCGTAACCGGAGGCTCCTACGAGCAGTACTTC
.,TRBJ2-3,.,TRBV5-4,CASSLRGGTQYF,TGTGCCAGCAGCTTGCGAGGGGGTACGCAGTATTTT
TRBD1,TRBJ2-3,.,TRBV24-1,CATSDLDRATDTQYF,TGTGCCACCAGTGACCTGGACAGGGCAACAGATACGCAGTATTTT
.,TRBJ2-1,.,TRBV2,CASSEGGPGNEQFF,TGTGCCAGCAGTGAAGGGGGGCCGGGAAATGAGCAGTTCTTC
TRBD1,TRBJ1-3,.,TRBV24-1,CAGKQGHSGNTIYF,TGTGCCGGCAAACAGGGGCACTCTGGAAACACCATATATTTT
TRBD1,TRBJ1-2,.,TRBV30,CAWSVGDSGGGYTF,TGTGCCTGGAGTGTAGGGGACAGCGGGGGAGGCTACACCTTC
TRBD1,TRBJ2-7,.,TRBV6-6,CASSYSTGQAYEQYF,TGTGCCAGCAGTTACTCGACGGGACAGGCCTACGAGCAGTACTTC
TRBD1,TRBJ1-2,.,TRBV29-1,CSVRGRQGYGYTF,TGCAGCGTAAGGGGGCGCCAGGGCTATGGCTACACCTTC
.,TRBJ2-7,.,TRBV6-5,CAARPAGVDEQYF,TGTGCCGCCCGCCCGGCAGGGGTGGACGAGCAGTACTTC
.,TRBJ1-1,.,TRBV28,CATKSGGGHEGAFF,TGTGCCACCAAGTCTGGCGGGGGTCATGAGGGAGCTTTCTTT
.,TRBJ1-3,once,TRBV7-2,CASSLGFSGNTIYF,TGTGCCAGCAGCTTGGGCTTCTCTGGAAACACCATATATTTT
.,TRBJ1-4,.,TRBV11-2,CASSYSFGSSGGKLFF,TGTGCCAGCAGCTATTCCTTCGGGAGTAGCGGAGGAAAACTGTTTTTT
.,TRBJ2-2,.,TRBV30,CAWKAAVNTGELFF,TGTGCCTGGAAGGCGGCTGTGAACACCGGGGAGCTGTTTTTT
.,TRBJ1-5,few,TRBV29-1,CSVTGGLNQPQHF,TGCAGCGTTACCGGCGGGTTAAATCAGCCCCAGCATTTT
.,TRBJ1-6,.,TRBV3-1/TRBV3-2,CASSPSAGNSPLHF,TGTGCCAGCAGCCCCTCGGCAGGGAACTCACCCCTCCACTTT